This is a list of T cell receptor beta chains from one sample in a study of cytomegalovirus exposure and HLA in healthy donors. Sequencing was performed with immunoSEQ multiplex PCR; in TCRdb, only in-frame clones are kept and a portion is missing. The table lists under 400,000 clones, around 90% of them singletons, with around 1% in the top ten. Sequencing was performed on PBMCs. The receptors derive from a man younger than 40 in good health and CMV-seronegative. Both conserved end residues are part of each CDR3. Fields, in order: clone size, D gene, V gene, J gene, CDR3 protein, CDR3 DNA. The D gene is left open where the match is weak. The size field is filled for only some rows; it gives once, few, many or a size class.

NA	NA	TRBV4-1	TRBJ1-1	CASSRRALRTEAFF	TGCGCCAGCAGCCGCAGGGCTCTACGTACTGAAGCTTTCTTT
few	NA	TRBV9	TRBJ1-1	CASRRGREMNTEAFF	TGTGCCAGCAGAAGGGGCCGGGAGATGAACACTGAAGCTTTCTTT
NA	NA	TRBV5-1	TRBJ1-1	CASSLELQAANTEAFF	TGCGCCAGCAGCTTGGAGCTTCAGGCAGCGAACACTGAAGCTTTCTTT
NA	TRBD1	TRBV5-6	TRBJ2-5	CASSLIDRGSQETQYF	TGTGCCAGCAGCTTGATCGACAGGGGTTCTCAGGAGACCCAGTACTTC
NA	TRBD1	TRBV14	TRBJ2-7	CASSPRQGPYEQYF	TGTGCCAGCAGCCCCCGACAGGGTCCCTACGAGCAGTACTTC
NA	NA	TRBV4-1	TRBJ2-7	CASSQDRGGGILEQYF	TGCGCCAGCAGCCAAGATAGAGGGGGTGGCATTCTCGAGCAGTACTTC
NA	TRBD1	TRBV7-2	TRBJ1-2	CASSLDRGTSGYTF	TGTGCCAGCAGCTTAGACAGGGGAACTAGTGGCTACACCTTC
few	TRBD2	TRBV5-5	TRBJ2-3	CASRQLAGLAGIDDTQYF	TGTGCCAGCAGACAACTCGCGGGGTTAGCGGGGATCGACGATACGCAGTATTTT
NA	TRBD2	TRBV6-5	TRBJ2-1	CASSRLAESYNEQFF	TGTGCCAGCAGCAGACTAGCGGAGTCCTACAATGAGCAGTTCTTC
NA	NA	TRBV2	TRBJ2-1	CASPKGSEQFF	TGTGCCAGCCCGAAGGGGTCGGAGCAGTTCTTC
NA	TRBD1	TRBV5-6	TRBJ1-5	CASSPGQNQPQHF	TGTGCCAGCAGCCCGGGACAGAATCAGCCCCAGCATTTT
once	NA	TRBV6-6	TRBJ1-5	CASSYEQTKIQPQHF	TGTGCCAGCAGTTATGAACAAACGAAGATTCAGCCCCAGCATTTT
NA	TRBD1	TRBV10-1	TRBJ2-7	CASSEPGTGSYEQYF	TGCGCCAGCAGTGAGCCCGGGACAGGGTCCTACGAGCAGTACTTC
NA	NA	TRBV18	TRBJ1-2	CASSPMAGLENYGYTF	TGTGCCAGCTCACCAATGGCAGGATTGGAAAACTATGGCTACACCTTC
NA	TRBD2	TRBV6-1	TRBJ2-7	CASSEQLAGFYEQYF	TGTGCCAGCAGTGAACAACTAGCGGGTTTCTACGAGCAGTACTTC
NA	NA	TRBV6-5	TRBJ1-1	CASIRGTEAFF	TGTGCCAGCATACGGGGGACTGAAGCTTTCTTT
NA	NA	TRBV12-5	TRBJ2-2	CASGSGTSSGELFF	TGTGCTAGTGGTTCTGGGACATCCTCCGGGGAGCTGTTTTTT
many	TRBD2	TRBV2	TRBJ2-7	CASSVELAGGREQYF	TGTGCCAGCAGTGTTGAACTAGCGGGGGGGCGAGAGCAGTACTTC
NA	NA	TRBV9	TRBJ2-1	CASSVGSGYSYNEQFF	TGTGCCAGCAGCGTGGGTAGCGGATACTCCTACAATGAGCAGTTCTTC
once	TRBD1	TRBV15	TRBJ1-1	CATSNLRDRANTEAFF	TGTGCCACCAGCAACTTAAGGGACAGAGCGAACACTGAAGCTTTCTTT
once	NA	TRBV4-1	TRBJ2-2	CASSQGLAGTGELFF	TGCGCCAGCAGCCAAGGGCTAGCTGGCACCGGGGAGCTGTTTTTT
NA	TRBD1	TRBV2	TRBJ1-2	CASSPGQDYGYTF	TGTGCCAGCAGCCCGGGACAGGACTATGGCTACACCTTC
few	TRBD1	TRBV19	TRBJ1-5	CASSATGTTLGQPQHF	TGTGCCAGTAGTGCGACAGGGACGACCTTGGGACAGCCCCAGCATTTT
NA	NA	TRBV6-6	TRBJ1-2	CASSYSGGGQYGYTF	TGTGCCAGCAGTTACTCCGGGGGGGGGCAGTATGGCTACACCTTC
NA	NA	TRBV5-4	TRBJ2-3	CASSSARARTSTDTQYF	TGTGCCAGCAGCTCGGCGCGGGCCCGAACTAGCACAGATACGCAGTATTTT
NA	NA	TRBV5-6	TRBJ2-1	CASSLGGPNEQFF	TGTGCCAGCAGCTTGGGAGGGCCCAATGAGCAGTTCTTC
once	TRBD2	TRBV27	TRBJ2-3	CASSFRGADTQYF	TGTGCCAGCAGTTTTCGGGGGGCAGATACGCAGTATTTT
NA	TRBD2	TRBV5-1	TRBJ2-3	CASSLGLAGVPHTQYF	TGCGCCAGCAGCTTGGGACTAGCGGGGGTGCCCCATACGCAGTATTTT
NA	NA	TRBV19	TRBJ1-1	CASSIGSARSAFF	TGTGCCAGTAGTATAGGGTCGGCCAGGTCAGCTTTCTTT
many	TRBD2	TRBV7-9	TRBJ2-2	CASSLFGSGGAAAGELFF	TGTGCCAGCAGCTTATTCGGTAGCGGGGGGGCCGCCGCCGGGGAGCTGTTTTTT
NA	TRBD1	TRBV4-3	TRBJ2-7	CASSPRDRGADEQYF	TGCGCCAGCAGCCCGCGGGACAGGGGTGCCGACGAGCAGTACTTC
NA	TRBD1	TRBV9	TRBJ1-5	CASSVTGKNQPQHF	TGTGCCAGCAGCGTGACAGGGAAAAATCAGCCCCAGCATTTT
NA	TRBD1	TRBV29-1	TRBJ2-7	CSVYSGTGGIHEQYF	TGCAGCGTTTACTCCGGGACAGGGGGCATCCACGAGCAGTACTTC
NA	NA	TRBV15	TRBJ2-7	CATSRDGGANSYEQYF	TGTGCCACCAGCAGAGATGGCGGGGCTAACTCCTACGAGCAGTACTTC
once	NA	TRBV10-3	TRBJ2-7	CAISESGGTYEQYF	TGTGCCATCAGTGAGTCGGGGGGAACCTACGAGCAGTACTTC
NA	NA	TRBV5-4	TRBJ1-2	CASSSTRGAGYTF	TGTGCCAGCAGCTCGACACGGGGAGCGGGCTACACCTTC
once	TRBD1	TRBV29-1	TRBJ2-5	CSVETGGEETQYF	TGCAGCGTTGAAACAGGGGGCGAAGAGACCCAGTACTTC
NA	NA	TRBV15	TRBJ2-7	CATSRGRQDGYEQYF	TGTGCCACCAGCAGAGGGAGGCAGGACGGGTACGAGCAGTACTTC
once	TRBD2	TRBV10-3	TRBJ2-1	CAISVIAGGPTEQFF	TGTGCCATCAGTGTAATAGCGGGGGGTCCCACTGAGCAGTTCTTC
NA	NA	TRBV15	TRBJ1-5	CATSRDFATRGPQHF	TGTGCCACCAGCAGAGACTTTGCGACTCGGGGGCCCCAGCATTTT
NA	NA	TRBV15	TRBJ1-4	CATSKDLGGDNEKLFF	TGTGCCACCAGCAAAGACCTAGGGGGTGATAATGAAAAACTGTTTTTT
NA	TRBD1	TRBV6-1	TRBJ1-2	CASSENFVGQGHDYTF	TGTGCCAGCAGTGAAAATTTTGTTGGACAGGGTCATGACTACACCTTC
NA	TRBD2	TRBV2	TRBJ2-1	CASSPRRGVSYNEQFF	TGTGCCAGCAGTCCAAGGCGGGGGGTCAGTTACAATGAGCAGTTCTTC
NA	NA	TRBV19	TRBJ1-6	CASSIVGGSDNSPLHF	TGTGCCAGTAGTATAGTCGGGGGAAGTGATAATTCACCCCTCCACTTT
NA	NA	TRBV7-2	TRBJ2-3	CASSSQHPDTQYF	TGTGCCAGCAGCTCCCAACACCCAGATACGCAGTATTTT